This T cell receptor beta chain appears in the sequencing data of a study of blood T cells in healthy people across ages. Study observations and caveats: The study lacked donor CMV status, which possibly confounded expanded clonotype changes.

The CDR3 extends over 13 amino acids. Trimming cost V 8 bases and J 8 bases, with 18 bases left between them. Germline V lookup: CDR1 SNHLY, CDR2 FYNNEI. With respect to this clonotype: Antigen: not known.

Isolation per sample recovered at least 6 million PBMCs. It was with a sample-barcoded 5' primer and a J-beta primer mix that a second PCR of roughly 7 to 12 cycles was run. Via MiXCR, TCRdb re-called the 5' RACE reads, giving one row per CDR3 protein. The profile shows some 900,000 distinct CDR3 sequences, 45% to 50% of them singletons. This receptor was taken from a man aged 25-45 years in good health. Sequenced material: blood. The chain employs TRBV2 and TRBJ1-2, with TRBD1 as a possible D gene (6 bases). As DNA, the CDR3 is TGTGCCAGCTTCCTAGGGGGAGGAGAGGGCTACACCTTC. It yields the protein CASFLGGGEGYTF.